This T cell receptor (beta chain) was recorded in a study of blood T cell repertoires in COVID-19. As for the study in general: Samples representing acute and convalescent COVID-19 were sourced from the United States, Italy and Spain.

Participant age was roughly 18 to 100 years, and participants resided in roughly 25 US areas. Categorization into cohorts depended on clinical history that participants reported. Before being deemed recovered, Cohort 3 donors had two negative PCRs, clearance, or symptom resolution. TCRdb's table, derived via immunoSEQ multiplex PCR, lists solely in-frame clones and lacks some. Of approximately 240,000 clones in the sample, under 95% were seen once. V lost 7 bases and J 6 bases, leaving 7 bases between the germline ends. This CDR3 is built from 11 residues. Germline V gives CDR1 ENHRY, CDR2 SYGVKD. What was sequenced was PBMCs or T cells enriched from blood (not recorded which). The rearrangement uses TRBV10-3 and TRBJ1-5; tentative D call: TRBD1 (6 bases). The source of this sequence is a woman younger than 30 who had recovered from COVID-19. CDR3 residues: CAIIRGQPQHF. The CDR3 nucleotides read TGTGCCATCATCAGGGGTCAGCCCCAGCATTTT.